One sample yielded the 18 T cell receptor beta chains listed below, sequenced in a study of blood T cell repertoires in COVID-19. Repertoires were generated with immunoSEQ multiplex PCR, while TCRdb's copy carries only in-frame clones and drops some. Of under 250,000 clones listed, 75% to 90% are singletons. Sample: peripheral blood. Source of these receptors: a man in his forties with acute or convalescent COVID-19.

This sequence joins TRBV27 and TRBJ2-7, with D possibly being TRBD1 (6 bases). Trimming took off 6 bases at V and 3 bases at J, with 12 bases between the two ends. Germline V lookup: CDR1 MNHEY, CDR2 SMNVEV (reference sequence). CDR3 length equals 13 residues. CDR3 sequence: CASRPVGHYEQYF. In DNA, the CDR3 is TGTGCCAGCAGGCCCGTGGGACACTACGAGCAGTACTTC.

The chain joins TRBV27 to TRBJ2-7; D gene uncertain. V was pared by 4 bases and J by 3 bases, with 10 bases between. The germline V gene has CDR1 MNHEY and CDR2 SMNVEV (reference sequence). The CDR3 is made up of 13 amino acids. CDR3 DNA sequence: TGTGCCAGCAGTTACAGAATTTACTACGAGCAGTACTTC. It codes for CASSYRIYYEQYF.

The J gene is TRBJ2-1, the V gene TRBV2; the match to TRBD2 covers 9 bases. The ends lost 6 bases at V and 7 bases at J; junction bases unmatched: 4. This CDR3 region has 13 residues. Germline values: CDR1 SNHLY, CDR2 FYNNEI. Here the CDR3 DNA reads TGTGCCAGCAGGGCTAGCGGGAATAATGAGCAGTTCTTC. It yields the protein CASRASGNNEQFF.

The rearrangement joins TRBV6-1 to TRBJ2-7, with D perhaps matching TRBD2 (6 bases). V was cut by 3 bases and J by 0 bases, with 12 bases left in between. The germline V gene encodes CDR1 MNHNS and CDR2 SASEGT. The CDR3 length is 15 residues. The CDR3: CASSEQDYISYEQYF. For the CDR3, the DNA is TGTGCCAGCAGTGAGCAGGACTATATCTCCTACGAGCAGTACTTC.

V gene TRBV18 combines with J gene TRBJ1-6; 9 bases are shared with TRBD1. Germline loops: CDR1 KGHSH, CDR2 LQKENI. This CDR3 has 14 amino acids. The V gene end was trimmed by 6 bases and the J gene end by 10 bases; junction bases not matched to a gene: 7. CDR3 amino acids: CASSRTGVGSPLHF. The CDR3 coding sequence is TGTGCCAGCTCCCGGACAGGGGTCGGGTCACCCCTCCACTTT.

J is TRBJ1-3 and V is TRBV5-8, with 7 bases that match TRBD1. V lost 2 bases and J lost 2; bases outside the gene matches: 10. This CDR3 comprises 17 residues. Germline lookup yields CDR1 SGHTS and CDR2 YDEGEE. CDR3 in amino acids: CASSFDPGQPPGNTIYF. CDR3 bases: TGTGCCAGCAGCTTCGACCCGGGACAGCCTCCTGGAAACACCATATATTTT.

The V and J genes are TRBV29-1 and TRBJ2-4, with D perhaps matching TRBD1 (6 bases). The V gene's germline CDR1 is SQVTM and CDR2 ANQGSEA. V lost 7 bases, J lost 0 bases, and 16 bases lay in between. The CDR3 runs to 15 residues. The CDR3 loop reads CSAVEGVLAKNIQYF. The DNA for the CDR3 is TGCAGCGCTGTCGAGGGGGTTTTAGCCAAAAACATTCAGTACTTC.

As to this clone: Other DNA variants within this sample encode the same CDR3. CDR3 DNA sequence: TGTGCCAGCAGTTTCACCGGGGAGACCCAGTACTTC. It translates to CASSFTGETQYF. This chain links TRBV12-3 or TRBV12-4 with TRBJ2-5, with no clear D. The germline V and J ends were trimmed by 3 bases and 5 bases, with 7 bases remaining between them. The CDR3 runs to 12 residues.

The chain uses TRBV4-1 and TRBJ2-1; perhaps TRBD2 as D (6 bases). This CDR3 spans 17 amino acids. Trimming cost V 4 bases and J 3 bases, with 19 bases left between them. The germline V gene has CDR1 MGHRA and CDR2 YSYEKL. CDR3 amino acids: CASSPDGSSGYYNEQFF. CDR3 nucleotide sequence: TGCGCCAGCAGCCCTGATGGGAGTAGCGGATACTACAATGAGCAGTTCTTC.

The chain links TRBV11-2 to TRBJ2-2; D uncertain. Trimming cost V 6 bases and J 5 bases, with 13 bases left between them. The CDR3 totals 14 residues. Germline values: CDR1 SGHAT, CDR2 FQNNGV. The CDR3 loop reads CASSQLRITGELFF. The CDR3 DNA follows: TGTGCCAGCAGTCAACTTAGAATTACCGGGGAGCTGTTTTTT.

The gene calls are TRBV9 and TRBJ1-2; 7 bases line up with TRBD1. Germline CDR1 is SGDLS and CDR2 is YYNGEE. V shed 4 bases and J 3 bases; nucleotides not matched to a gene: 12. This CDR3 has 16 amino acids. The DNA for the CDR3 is TGTGCCAGCAGCCTCTCCGGACAGGCCTGGGACTATGGCTACACCTTC. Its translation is CASSLSGQAWDYGYTF.

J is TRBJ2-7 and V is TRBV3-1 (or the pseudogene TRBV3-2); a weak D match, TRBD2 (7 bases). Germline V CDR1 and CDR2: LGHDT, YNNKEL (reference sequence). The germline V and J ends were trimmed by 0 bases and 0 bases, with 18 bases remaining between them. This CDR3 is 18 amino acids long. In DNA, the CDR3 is TGTGCCAGCAGCCAAGATAGGGGGGGGCCCATGGACTCCTACGAGCAGTACTTC. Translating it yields CASSQDRGGPMDSYEQYF.

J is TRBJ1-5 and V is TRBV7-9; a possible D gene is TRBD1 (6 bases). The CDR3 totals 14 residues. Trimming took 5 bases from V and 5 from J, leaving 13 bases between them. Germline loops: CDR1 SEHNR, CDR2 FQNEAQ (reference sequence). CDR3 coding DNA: TGTGCCAGCAGCCCGAGGGGGGGGCATCAGCCCCAGCATTTT. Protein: CASSPRGGHQPQHF. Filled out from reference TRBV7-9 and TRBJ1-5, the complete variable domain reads DTGVSQNPRHKITKRGQNVTFRCDPISEHNRLYWYRQTLGQGPEFLTYFQNEAQLEKSRLLSDRFSAERPKGSFSTLEIQRTEQGDSAMYLCASSPRGGHQPQHFGDGTRLSIL.

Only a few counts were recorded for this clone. The DNA for the CDR3 is TGTGCCAGCAGTCTGAAGGGGCAGGGTGGCTACACCTTC. This codes for CASSLKGQGGYTF. The chain couples TRBV2 to TRBJ1-2; possible D gene TRBD1, 5 bases. The ends were cut back, 5 bases at V and 7 bases at J, with 14 bases in the middle. This CDR3 region has 13 residues. Germline V CDR1 and CDR2: SNHLY, FYNNEI.

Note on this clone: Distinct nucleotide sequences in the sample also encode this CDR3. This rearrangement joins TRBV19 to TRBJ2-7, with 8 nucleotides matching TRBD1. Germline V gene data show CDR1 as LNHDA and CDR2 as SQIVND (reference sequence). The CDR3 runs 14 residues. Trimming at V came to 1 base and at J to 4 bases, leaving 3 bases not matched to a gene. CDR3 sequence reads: CASSIGTGFYEQYF. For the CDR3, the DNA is TGTGCCAGTAGTATAGGGACAGGGTTTTACGAGCAGTACTTC.

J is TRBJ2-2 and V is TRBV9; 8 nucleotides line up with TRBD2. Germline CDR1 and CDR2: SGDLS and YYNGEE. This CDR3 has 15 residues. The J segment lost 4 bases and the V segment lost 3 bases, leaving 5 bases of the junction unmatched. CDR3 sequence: CASSAPGTSTGELFF. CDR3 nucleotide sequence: TGTGCCAGCAGCGCCCCCGGGACTAGCACCGGGGAGCTGTTTTTT.

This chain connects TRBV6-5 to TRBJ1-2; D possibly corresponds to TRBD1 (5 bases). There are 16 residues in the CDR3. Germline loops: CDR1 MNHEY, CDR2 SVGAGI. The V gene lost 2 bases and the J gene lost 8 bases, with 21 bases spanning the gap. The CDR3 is CASSYGQGTPLGGYTF. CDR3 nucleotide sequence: TGTGCCAGCAGTTACGGCCAGGGAACCCCTTTAGGAGGCTACACCTTC.

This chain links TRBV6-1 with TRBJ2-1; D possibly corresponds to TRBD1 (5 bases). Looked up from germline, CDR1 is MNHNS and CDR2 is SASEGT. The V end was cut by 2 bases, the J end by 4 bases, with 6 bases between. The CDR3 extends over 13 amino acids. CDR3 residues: CASSEQGYNEQFF. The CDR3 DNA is TGTGCCAGCAGTGAACAGGGATACAATGAGCAGTTCTTC.